This TCR beta chain is drawn from a study of Graves' ophthalmopathy and Graves' hyperthyroidism. The overall study: Peripheral blood sampling preceded any treatment and occurred at initial diagnosis.

Notes on the study in general: Blood also carried most expanded thyroid clonotypes exceeding 0.001 frequency.

From RNA, the CDR3 regions of TCR beta chains were amplified and sequenced. Second-round multiplex PCR came after first-round RT-PCR with HTBI primers. MiXCR was run by TCRdb on the multiplex PCR reads, yielding one entry per CDR3 protein. The sample contains 200,000 to 250,000 distinct CDR3 sequences, less than 55% of which appear only once. Trimming took 0 bases from V and 3 from J, leaving 9 bases between them. Germline values: CDR1 LNHDA, CDR2 SQIVND (reference sequence). CDR3 length: 14 amino acids. As for this clonotype: The target antigen is unknown.

Ophthalmopathy-affected donors exhibited moderate-to-severe activity, CAS ≥3, NOSPECS ≥4, and duration under 3 months. This chain joins TRBV19 and TRBJ2-7; D perhaps matches TRBD2 (5 bases). Material: peripheral blood. The clonotype originates from an adult man with Graves' ophthalmopathy. The CDR3 loop is CASSIDDGGYEQYF. The CDR3 nucleotides read TGTGCCAGTAGTATAGATGACGGAGGCTACGAGCAGTACTTC.